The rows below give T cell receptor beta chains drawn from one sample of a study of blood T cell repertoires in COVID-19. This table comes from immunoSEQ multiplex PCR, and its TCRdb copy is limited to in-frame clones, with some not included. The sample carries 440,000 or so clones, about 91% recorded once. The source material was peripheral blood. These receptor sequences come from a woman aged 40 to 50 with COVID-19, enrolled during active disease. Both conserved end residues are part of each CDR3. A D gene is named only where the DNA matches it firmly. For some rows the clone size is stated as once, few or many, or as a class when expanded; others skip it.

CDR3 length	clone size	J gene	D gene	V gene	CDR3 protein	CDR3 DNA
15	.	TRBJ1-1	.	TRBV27	CASSLRLGRDTEAFF	TGTGCCAGCAGTTTACGCCTCGGTCGGGACACTGAAGCTTTCTTT
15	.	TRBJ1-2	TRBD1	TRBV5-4	CASSSGQVGNYGYTF	TGTGCCAGCAGCTCAGGACAGGTTGGGAACTATGGCTACACCTTC
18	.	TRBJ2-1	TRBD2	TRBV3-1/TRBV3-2	CASSLEGLAGGPRNEQFF	TGTGCCAGCAGCCTTGAGGGTCTAGCGGGGGGGCCGAGGAATGAGCAGTTCTTC
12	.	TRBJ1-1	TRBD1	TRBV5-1	CASSPETGEAFF	TGCGCCAGCAGCCCCGAGACAGGGGAAGCTTTCTTT
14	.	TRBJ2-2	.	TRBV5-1	CASSLEGHTGELFF	TGCGCCAGCAGCTTGGAGGGGCACACCGGGGAGCTGTTTTTT
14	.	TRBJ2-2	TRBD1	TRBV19	CASGQGSGTGELFF	TGTGCCAGTGGACAGGGGTCTGGGACCGGGGAGCTGTTTTTT
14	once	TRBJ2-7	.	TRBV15	CATSRKDRTYEQYF	TGTGCCACCAGCAGAAAAGACAGAACCTACGAGCAGTACTTC
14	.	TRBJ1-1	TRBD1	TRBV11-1	CASSPYRGNTEAFF	TGTGCCAGCAGTCCCTACAGGGGAAACACTGAAGCTTTCTTT
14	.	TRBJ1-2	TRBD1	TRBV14	CASSQDRTGQGYTF	TGTGCCAGCAGCCAAGATCGGACAGGGCAGGGCTACACCTTC
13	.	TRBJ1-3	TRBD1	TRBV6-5	CAAGQGAGNTIYF	TGTGCCGCCGGCCAGGGGGCAGGAAACACCATATATTTT
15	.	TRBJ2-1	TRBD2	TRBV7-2	CASSVLASLYNEQFF	TGTGCCAGCAGCGTACTAGCGAGTCTCTACAATGAGCAGTTCTTC
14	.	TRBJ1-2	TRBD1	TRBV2	CASREQGQGYGYTF	TGTGCCAGCAGGGAGCAAGGACAGGGCTATGGCTACACCTTC
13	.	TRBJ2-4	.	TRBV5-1	CASSLELVAVQYF	TGCGCCAGCAGCTTGGAGCTAGTCGCAGTTCAGTACTTC
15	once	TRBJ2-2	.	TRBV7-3	CASSLTFADTGELFF	TGTGCCAGCAGCTTAACGTTTGCAGACACCGGGGAGCTGTTTTTT
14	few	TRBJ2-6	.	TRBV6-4	CASSGLAGANVLTF	TGTGCCAGCAGTGGACTAGCTGGGGCCAACGTCCTGACTTTC
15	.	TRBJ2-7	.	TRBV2	CASGTQGALAYEQYF	TGTGCCAGCGGAACACAGGGTGCATTGGCCTACGAGCAGTACTTC
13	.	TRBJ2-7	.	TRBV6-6	CASSRTGAYEQYF	TGTGCCAGCAGTCGAACTGGAGCCTACGAGCAGTACTTC
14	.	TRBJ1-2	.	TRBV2	CASSAQTAVYGYTF	TGTGCCAGCAGTGCCCAGACAGCCGTCTATGGCTACACCTTC
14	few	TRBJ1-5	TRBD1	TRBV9	CASSVGSGGQPQHF	TGTGCCAGCAGCGTAGGGTCAGGGGGCCAGCCCCAGCATTTT
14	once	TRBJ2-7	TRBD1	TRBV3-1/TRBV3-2	CASNFRDRGREQYF	TGTGCCAGCAACTTCCGGGACAGGGGGCGAGAGCAGTACTTC
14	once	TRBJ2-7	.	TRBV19	CASSMQGMTYEQYF	TGTGCCAGTAGTATGCAGGGGATGACCTACGAGCAGTACTTC
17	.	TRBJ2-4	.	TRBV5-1	CASSLNSPVQGGNIQYF	TGCGCCAGCAGCTTGAATTCCCCCGTCCAGGGAGGAAACATTCAGTACTTC
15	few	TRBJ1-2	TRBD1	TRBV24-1	CATSDHDRGDYGYTF	TGTGCCACCAGTGATCATGACAGGGGAGACTATGGCTACACCTTC
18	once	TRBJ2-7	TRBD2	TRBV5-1	CASSLWGGGTSVLYEQYF	TGCGCCAGCAGCTTGTGGGGCGGGGGGACATCCGTTTTATACGAGCAGTACTTC
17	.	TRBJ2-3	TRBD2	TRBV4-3	CASSLGTSGVSTDTQYF	TGCGCCAGCAGCCTCGGGACTAGCGGAGTGAGCACAGATACGCAGTATTTT
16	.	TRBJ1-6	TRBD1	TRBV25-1	CASSESRTGRGSPLHF	TGTGCCAGCAGTGAATCCCGGACAGGGAGAGGGTCACCCCTCCACTTT
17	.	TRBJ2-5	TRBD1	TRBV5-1	CASSFHRGRGEIETQYF	TGCGCCAGCAGCTTTCACAGGGGGCGGGGTGAGATAGAGACCCAGTACTTC
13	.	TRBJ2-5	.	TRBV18	CASSPAGQETQYF	TGTGCCAGCTCACCCGCGGGACAGGAGACCCAGTACTTC
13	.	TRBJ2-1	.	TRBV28	CASHAAGRDEQFF	TGTGCCAGCCACGCAGCCGGGCGGGATGAGCAGTTCTTC
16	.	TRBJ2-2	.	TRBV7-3	CASSLTGRGATGELFF	TGTGCCAGCAGCTTAACGGGCAGGGGGGCAACCGGGGAGCTGTTTTTT
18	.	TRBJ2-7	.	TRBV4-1	CASSQDRGDSHYWYEQYF	TGCGCCAGCAGCCAAGATCGCGGGGACAGCCATTATTGGTACGAGCAGTACTTC
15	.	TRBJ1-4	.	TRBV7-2	CASSLRQAGAEKLFF	TGTGCCAGCAGCTTGCGACAGGCCGGTGCGGAAAAACTGTTTTTT
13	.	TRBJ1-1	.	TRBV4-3	CASSQFIFSGAFF	TGCGCCAGCAGCCAATTTATCTTTTCGGGGGCTTTCTTT
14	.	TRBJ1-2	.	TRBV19	CASSIRSSDYGYTF	TGTGCCAGTAGTATCCGCAGTTCCGACTATGGCTACACCTTC
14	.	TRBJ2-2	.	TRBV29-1	CSASWQGNTGELFF	TGCAGCGCCAGTTGGCAGGGGAACACCGGGGAGCTGTTTTTT
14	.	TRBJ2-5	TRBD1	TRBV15	CATSRGGTGETQYF	TGTGCCACCAGCCGAGGCGGGACAGGGGAGACCCAGTACTTC
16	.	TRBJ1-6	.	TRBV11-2	CASRLKGSSYNSPLHF	TGTGCCAGCAGACTAAAAGGGAGCTCCTATAATTCACCCCTCCACTTT
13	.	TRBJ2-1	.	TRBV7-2	CASSLGLYNEQFF	TGTGCCAGCAGCTTAGGACTCTACAATGAGCAGTTCTTC
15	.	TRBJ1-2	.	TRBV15	CATSRGGQGSYGYTF	TGTGCCACCAGCAGAGGGGGGCAGGGGTCCTATGGCTACACCTTC
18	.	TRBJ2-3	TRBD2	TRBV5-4	CASSSGLAGVVGTDTQYF	TGTGCCAGCAGCTCCGGACTAGCGGGGGTAGTGGGCACAGATACGCAGTATTTT
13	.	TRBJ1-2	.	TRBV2	CASMFGGAGGYTF	TGTGCCAGCATGTTTGGGGGGGCGGGTGGCTACACCTTC
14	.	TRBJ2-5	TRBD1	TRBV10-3	CAISERTGKETQYF	TGTGCCATCAGTGAACGGACAGGGAAAGAGACCCAGTACTTC
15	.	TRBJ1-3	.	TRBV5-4	CASSARELTGNTIYF	TGTGCCAGCAGCGCGAGGGAGTTAACTGGAAACACCATATATTTT
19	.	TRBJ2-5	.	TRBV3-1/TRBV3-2	CASSPTSTGPSSVGGTQYF	TGTGCCAGCAGTCCCACCTCAACTGGACCTTCTAGCGTTGGGGGGACCCAGTACTTC
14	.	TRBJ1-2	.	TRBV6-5	CASSYSGVRYGYTF	TGTGCCAGCAGTTACTCAGGGGTCCGCTATGGCTACACCTTC
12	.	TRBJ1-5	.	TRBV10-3	CAISESGMTQHF	TGTGCCATCAGTGAGTCCGGGATGACCCAGCATTTT
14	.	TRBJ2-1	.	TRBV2	CASSEISSYNEQFF	TGTGCCAGCAGTGAAATCAGCTCCTACAATGAGCAGTTCTTC
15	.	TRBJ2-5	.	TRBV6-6	CASSSTDRTEETQYF	TGTGCCAGCAGTTCCACAGACAGGACTGAAGAGACCCAGTACTTC